Listed here is a single T cell receptor (beta chain). Profiled with immunoSEQ multiplex PCR; TCRdb holds only in-frame clones, not every one. This sample has 15,000 to 20,000 clones; approximately 90% occur once, and the top ten carry 1.8%. This CDR3 has 19 residues. V was cut by 0 bases and J by 3 bases, with 24 bases left in between. Germline V gives CDR1 SGDLS, CDR2 YYNGEE. The data stem from a study of blood T cell dynamics during melanoma immunotherapy. Whole-study context: First-line therapy was either pembrolizumab or nivolumab with ipilimumab for metastatic melanoma.

Time point reported: pre-treatment baseline. The chain has TRBV9 and TRBJ1-1, with a weak D call TRBD1 (5 bases). Here the sequenced sample was blood, taken from a patient treated with checkpoint blockade. This receptor was taken from a human donor with melanoma. The CDR3 region has the DNA TGTGCCAGCAGCGTAGGGGGTCCCGGACTTGGCTTGGGGGACACTGAAGCTTTCTTT. Amino acid sequence: CASSVGGPGLGLGDTEAFF.